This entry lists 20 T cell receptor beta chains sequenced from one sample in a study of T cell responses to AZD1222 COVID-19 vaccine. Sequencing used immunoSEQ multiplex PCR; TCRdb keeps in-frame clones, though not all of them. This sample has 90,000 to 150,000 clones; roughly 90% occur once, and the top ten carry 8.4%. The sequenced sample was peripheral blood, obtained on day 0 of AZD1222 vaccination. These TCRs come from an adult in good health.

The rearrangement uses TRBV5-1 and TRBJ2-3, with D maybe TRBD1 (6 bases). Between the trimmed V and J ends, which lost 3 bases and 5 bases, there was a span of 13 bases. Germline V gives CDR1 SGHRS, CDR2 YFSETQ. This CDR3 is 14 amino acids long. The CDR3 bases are TGCGCCAGCAGCTCGGGAAACAGGGAAGATACGCAGTATTTT. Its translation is CASSSGNREDTQYF.

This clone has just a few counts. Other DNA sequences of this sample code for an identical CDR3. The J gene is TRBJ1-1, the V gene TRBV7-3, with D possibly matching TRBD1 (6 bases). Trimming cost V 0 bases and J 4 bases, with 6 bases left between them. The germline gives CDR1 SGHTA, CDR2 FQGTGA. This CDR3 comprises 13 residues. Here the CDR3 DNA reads TGTGCCAGCAGCTTAACAGGGGGCACTGAAGCTTTCTTT. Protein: CASSLTGGTEAFF.

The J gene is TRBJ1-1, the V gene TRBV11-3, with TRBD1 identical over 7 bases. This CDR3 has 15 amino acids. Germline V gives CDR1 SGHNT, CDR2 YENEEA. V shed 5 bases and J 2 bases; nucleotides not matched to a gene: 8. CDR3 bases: TGTGCCAGCAGCCTTAGGGGACAGACAAACACTGAAGCTTTCTTT. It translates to CASSLRGQTNTEAFF.

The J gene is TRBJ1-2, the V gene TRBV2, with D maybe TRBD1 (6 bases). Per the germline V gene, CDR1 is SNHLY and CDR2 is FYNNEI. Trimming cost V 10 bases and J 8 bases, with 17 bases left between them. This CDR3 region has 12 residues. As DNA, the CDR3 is TGTGCCACATCCCAGGGGCGCGAAGGCTACACCTTC. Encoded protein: CATSQGREGYTF.

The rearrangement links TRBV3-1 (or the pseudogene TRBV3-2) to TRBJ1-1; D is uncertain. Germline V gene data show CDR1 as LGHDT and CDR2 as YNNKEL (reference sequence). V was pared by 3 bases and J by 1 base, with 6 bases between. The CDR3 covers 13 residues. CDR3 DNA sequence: TGTGCCAGCAGCCACCGCAGGAACACTGAAGCTTTCTTT. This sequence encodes CASSHRRNTEAFF.

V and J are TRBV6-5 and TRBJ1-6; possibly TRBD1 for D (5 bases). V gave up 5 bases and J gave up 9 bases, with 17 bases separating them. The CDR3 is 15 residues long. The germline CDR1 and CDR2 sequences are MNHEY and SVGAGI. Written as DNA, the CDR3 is TGTGCCAGCAGTACGGTCGCGGGGCCAGGTTCACCCCTCCACTTT. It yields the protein CASSTVAGPGSPLHF.

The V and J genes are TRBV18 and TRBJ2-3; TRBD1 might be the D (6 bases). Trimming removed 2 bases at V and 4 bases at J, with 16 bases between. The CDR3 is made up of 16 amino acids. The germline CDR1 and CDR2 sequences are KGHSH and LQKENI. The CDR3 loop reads CASSPGRQGTSDTQYF. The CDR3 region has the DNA TGTGCCAGCTCACCAGGAAGGCAGGGGACCTCAGATACGCAGTATTTT. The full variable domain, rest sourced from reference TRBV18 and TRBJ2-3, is NAGVMQNPRHLVRRRGQEARLRCSPMKGHSHVYWYRQLPEEGLKFMVYLQKENIIDESGMPKERFSAEFPKEGPSILRIQQVVRGDSAAYFCASSPGRQGTSDTQYFGPGTRLTVL.

CDR3 protein: CASSPTTSGRAYEQYF. CDR3 nucleotides: TGTGCCAGCAGCCCCACGACTAGCGGGAGGGCCTACGAGCAGTACTTC. The rearrangement links TRBV11-1 to TRBJ2-7, with 14 bases that match TRBD2. Trimming removed 5 bases from V and 2 bases from J; junction bases left unmatched: 5. Germline V gene sequence: CDR1 SGHAT, CDR2 FQDESV (reference sequence). This CDR3 comprises 16 residues.

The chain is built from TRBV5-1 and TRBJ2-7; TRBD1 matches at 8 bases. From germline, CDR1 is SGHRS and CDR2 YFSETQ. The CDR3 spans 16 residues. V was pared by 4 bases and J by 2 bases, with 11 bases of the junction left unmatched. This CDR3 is CASSARRSGGTYEQYF. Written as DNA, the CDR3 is TGCGCCAGCAGCGCCCGGCGGTCAGGGGGCACCTACGAGCAGTACTTC.

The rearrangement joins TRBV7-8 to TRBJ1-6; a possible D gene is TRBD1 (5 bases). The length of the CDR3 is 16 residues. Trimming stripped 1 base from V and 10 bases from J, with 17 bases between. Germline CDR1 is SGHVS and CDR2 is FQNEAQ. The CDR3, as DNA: TGTGCCAGCAGCTTAGAGGTCGTGGGGCTTAGATCACCCCTCCACTTT. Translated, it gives CASSLEVVGLRSPLHF.

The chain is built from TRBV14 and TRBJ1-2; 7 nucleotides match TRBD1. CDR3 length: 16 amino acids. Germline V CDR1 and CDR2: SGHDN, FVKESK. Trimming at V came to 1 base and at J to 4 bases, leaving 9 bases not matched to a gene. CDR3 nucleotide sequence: TGTGCCAGCAGCCAAGCCTTGACCAGGGGGGGCTATGGCTACACCTTC. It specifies CASSQALTRGGYGYTF.

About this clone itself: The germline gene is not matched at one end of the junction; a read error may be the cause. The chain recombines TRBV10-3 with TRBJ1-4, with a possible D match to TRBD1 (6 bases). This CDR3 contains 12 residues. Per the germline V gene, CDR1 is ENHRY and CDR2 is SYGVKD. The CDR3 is CAISGQNEKLFF. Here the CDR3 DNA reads TGTGCCATTAGTGGACAGAATGAAAAACTGTTTTTT.

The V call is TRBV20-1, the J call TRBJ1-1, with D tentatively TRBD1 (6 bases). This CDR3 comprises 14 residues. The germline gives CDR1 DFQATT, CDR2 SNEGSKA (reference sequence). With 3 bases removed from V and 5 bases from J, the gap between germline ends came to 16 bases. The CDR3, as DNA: TGCAGTGCTAGTGTTCAGGGGTTGAGGACTGAAGCTTTCTTT. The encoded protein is CSASVQGLRTEAFF.

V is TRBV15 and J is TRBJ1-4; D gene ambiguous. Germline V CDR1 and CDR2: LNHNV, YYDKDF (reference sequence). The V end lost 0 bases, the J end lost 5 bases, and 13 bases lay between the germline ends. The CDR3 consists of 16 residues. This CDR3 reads CATSRDPSVANEKLFF. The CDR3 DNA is TGTGCCACCAGCAGAGACCCAAGTGTGGCGAATGAAAAACTGTTTTTT.

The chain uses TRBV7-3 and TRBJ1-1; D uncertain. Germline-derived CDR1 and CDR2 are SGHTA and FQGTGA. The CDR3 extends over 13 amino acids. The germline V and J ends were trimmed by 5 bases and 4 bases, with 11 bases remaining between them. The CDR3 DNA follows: TGTGCCAGCAGCCTCACTCAAAGCACTGAAGCTTTCTTT. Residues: CASSLTQSTEAFF.

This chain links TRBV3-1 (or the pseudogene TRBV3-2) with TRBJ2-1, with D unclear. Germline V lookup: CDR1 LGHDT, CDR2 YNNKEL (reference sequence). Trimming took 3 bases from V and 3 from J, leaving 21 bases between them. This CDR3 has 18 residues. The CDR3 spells CASSHPPRGSPGYNEQFF. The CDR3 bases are TGTGCCAGCAGCCACCCCCCGAGAGGTTCCCCGGGCTACAATGAGCAGTTCTTC.

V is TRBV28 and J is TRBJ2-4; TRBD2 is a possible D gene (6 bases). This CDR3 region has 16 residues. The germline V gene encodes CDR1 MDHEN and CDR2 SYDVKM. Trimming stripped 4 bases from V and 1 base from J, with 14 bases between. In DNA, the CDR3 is TGTGCCAGCAGTTCAGGAGGGTGGGGGGCCAAAAACATTCAGTACTTC. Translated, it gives CASSSGGWGAKNIQYF. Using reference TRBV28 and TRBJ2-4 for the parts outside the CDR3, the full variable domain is DVKVTQSSRYLVKRTGEKVFLECVQDMDHENMFWYRQDPGLGLRLIYFSYDVKMKEKGDIPEGYSVSREKKERFSLILESASTNQTSMYLCASSSGGWGAKNIQYFGAGTRLSVL.

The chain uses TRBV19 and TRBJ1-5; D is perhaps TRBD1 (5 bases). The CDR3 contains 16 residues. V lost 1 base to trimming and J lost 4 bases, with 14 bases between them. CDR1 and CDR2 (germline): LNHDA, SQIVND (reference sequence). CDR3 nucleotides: TGTGCCAGTAGTATAGTGGCAGGGACGGGGAATCAGCCCCAGCATTTT. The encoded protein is CASSIVAGTGNQPQHF.

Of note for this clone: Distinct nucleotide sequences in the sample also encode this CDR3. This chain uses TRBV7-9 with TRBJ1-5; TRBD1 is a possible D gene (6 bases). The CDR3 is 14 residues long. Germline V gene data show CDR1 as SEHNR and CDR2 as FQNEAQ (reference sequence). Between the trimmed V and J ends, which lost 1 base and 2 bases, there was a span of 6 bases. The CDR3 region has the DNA TGTGCCAGCAGCTTAGGGACAGGCAATCAGCCCCAGCATTTT. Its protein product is CASSLGTGNQPQHF.

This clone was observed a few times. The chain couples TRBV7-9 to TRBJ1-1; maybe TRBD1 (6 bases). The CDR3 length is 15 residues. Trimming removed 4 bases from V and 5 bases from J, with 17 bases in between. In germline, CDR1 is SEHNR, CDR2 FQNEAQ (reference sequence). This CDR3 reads CASSSQNTGWTEAFF. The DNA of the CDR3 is TGTGCCAGCAGCTCACAAAATACAGGGTGGACTGAAGCTTTCTTT.